A selection of T cell receptor beta chains follows, all from one sample in a study of graft-versus-host responses after intestinal transplantation. TCRdb's table, derived via immunoSEQ multiplex PCR, lists solely in-frame clones and lacks some. This table has about 93,000 clones, approximately 92% appearing once. These receptors' targets are unknown. The source was unstimulated CD8+ T cells sorted from spleen or lymph node cells, collected before intestinal transplant. The receptors were gathered from a human donor who received an intestinal transplant. The CDR3 runs from the conserved cysteine through the conserved F or W. Fields, in order: V gene, J gene, clone size, D gene, CDR3 protein, CDR3 DNA. The D gene is left open where the match is weak. Some rows have no size entry. The others give once, few or many, or a class for an expanded clone.

v_gene: TRBV15; j_gene: TRBJ2-2; abundance: NA; d_gene: TRBD2; CDR3aa: CATRGESGATGELFF; CDR3nt: TGTGCCACCCGGGGGGAAAGCGGGGCCACCGGGGAGCTGTTTTTT
v_gene: TRBV19; j_gene: TRBJ1-1; abundance: NA; d_gene: NA; CDR3aa: CASSIGQNTEAFF; CDR3nt: TGTGCCAGTAGCATTGGACAGAACACTGAAGCTTTCTTT
v_gene: TRBV27; j_gene: TRBJ2-7; abundance: NA; d_gene: TRBD2; CDR3aa: CASSLAGAYEQYF; CDR3nt: TGTGCCAGCAGCTTAGCGGGCGCCTACGAGCAGTACTTC
v_gene: TRBV30; j_gene: TRBJ1-3; abundance: NA; d_gene: NA; CDR3aa: CAWSVWRGLGGNTIYF; CDR3nt: TGTGCCTGGAGTGTATGGAGAGGGCTGGGGGGAAACACCATATATTTT
v_gene: TRBV11-3; j_gene: TRBJ2-1; abundance: NA; d_gene: NA; CDR3aa: CASSLYSGANNEQFF; CDR3nt: TGTGCCAGCAGTCTTTATTCTGGGGCCAACAATGAGCAGTTCTTC
v_gene: TRBV10-2; j_gene: TRBJ2-7; abundance: NA; d_gene: TRBD2; CDR3aa: CASSESIGTSDYEQYF; CDR3nt: TGCGCCAGCAGTGAGTCTATTGGGACTAGCGACTACGAGCAGTACTTC
v_gene: TRBV28; j_gene: TRBJ2-5; abundance: NA; d_gene: NA; CDR3aa: CASSLSGEETQYF; CDR3nt: TGTGCCAGCAGTTTATCGGGGGAAGAGACCCAGTACTTC
v_gene: TRBV7-8; j_gene: TRBJ1-1; abundance: once; d_gene: TRBD1; CDR3aa: CASSRRKGQGDMNTEAFF; CDR3nt: TGTGCCAGCAGCCGCAGGAAAGGACAGGGGGATATGAACACTGAAGCTTTCTTT
v_gene: TRBV19; j_gene: TRBJ1-1; abundance: NA; d_gene: NA; CDR3aa: CASSFSAGRGMNTEAFF; CDR3nt: TGTGCCAGTAGCTTCTCCGCAGGTAGGGGCATGAACACTGAAGCTTTCTTT
v_gene: TRBV4-3; j_gene: TRBJ2-7; abundance: NA; d_gene: NA; CDR3aa: CASSQDSSGRTKQYF; CDR3nt: TGCGCCAGCAGCCAAGATTCGAGCGGGCGTACGAAGCAGTACTTC
v_gene: TRBV5-8; j_gene: TRBJ2-1; abundance: once; d_gene: TRBD1; CDR3aa: CASSLGTGVSEQFF; CDR3nt: TGTGCCAGCAGCTTGGGGACAGGCGTAAGTGAGCAGTTCTTC
v_gene: TRBV28; j_gene: TRBJ2-3; abundance: NA; d_gene: NA; CDR3aa: CASSPVSSTDTQYF; CDR3nt: TGTGCCAGCAGCCCGGTCTCTAGCACAGATACGCAGTATTTT
v_gene: TRBV7-8; j_gene: TRBJ2-7; abundance: NA; d_gene: NA; CDR3aa: CASSLGGRNEQYF; CDR3nt: TGTGCCAGCAGCTTAGGGGGGCGGAACGAGCAGTACTTC
v_gene: TRBV6-5; j_gene: TRBJ2-3; abundance: NA; d_gene: NA; CDR3aa: CASSYSVTGATDTQYF; CDR3nt: TGTGCCAGCAGTTACTCTGTGACGGGTGCCACAGATACGCAGTATTTT
v_gene: TRBV2; j_gene: TRBJ2-5; abundance: once; d_gene: TRBD2; CDR3aa: CASSELAGGPLASSTQYF; CDR3nt: TGTGCCAGCAGTGAACTAGCGGGAGGGCCCCTTGCCTCAAGCACCCAGTACTTC
v_gene: TRBV4-2; j_gene: TRBJ1-2; abundance: NA; d_gene: TRBD1; CDR3aa: CASSQDIRDSQTSYGYTF; CDR3nt: TGTGCCAGCAGCCAAGATATCCGGGACAGCCAGACGAGCTATGGCTACACCTTC
v_gene: TRBV5-8; j_gene: TRBJ2-2; abundance: NA; d_gene: NA; CDR3aa: CASSLGEGAGELFF; CDR3nt: TGTGCCAGCAGCTTGGGTGAGGGCGCCGGGGAGCTGTTTTTT
v_gene: TRBV7-9; j_gene: TRBJ2-5; abundance: NA; d_gene: TRBD2; CDR3aa: CASSPIASGNQETQYF; CDR3nt: TGTGCCAGCAGCCCCATCGCTAGCGGGAATCAAGAGACCCAGTACTTC
v_gene: TRBV10-3; j_gene: TRBJ1-1; abundance: NA; d_gene: NA; CDR3aa: CAISEMAEANTEAFF; CDR3nt: TGTGCCATCAGTGAGATGGCAGAGGCGAACACTGAAGCTTTCTTT
v_gene: TRBV13; j_gene: TRBJ2-1; abundance: NA; d_gene: NA; CDR3aa: CASSLRAGRDEQFF; CDR3nt: TGTGCCAGCAGCTTAAGGGCGGGAAGAGATGAGCAGTTCTTC
v_gene: TRBV10-1; j_gene: TRBJ1-3; abundance: few; d_gene: NA; CDR3aa: CASSAFSVGEETGTGNTIYF; CDR3nt: TGCGCCAGCAGTGCTTTTAGTGTGGGAGAGGAAACAGGGACTGGAAACACCATATATTTT
v_gene: TRBV5-6; j_gene: TRBJ2-1; abundance: NA; d_gene: NA; CDR3aa: CASSLGTTTVNEQFF; CDR3nt: TGTGCCAGCAGCTTGGGGACTACCACTGTCAATGAGCAGTTCTTC
v_gene: TRBV19; j_gene: TRBJ2-7; abundance: NA; d_gene: TRBD1; CDR3aa: CASSDGTGAYEQYF; CDR3nt: TGTGCCAGTAGCGACGGGACAGGGGCCTACGAGCAGTACTTC
v_gene: TRBV28; j_gene: TRBJ1-5; abundance: few; d_gene: TRBD1; CDR3aa: CASSSRTGYQPQHF; CDR3nt: TGTGCCAGCAGTTCCCGGACAGGATATCAGCCCCAGCATTTT
v_gene: TRBV7-2; j_gene: TRBJ2-5; abundance: NA; d_gene: NA; CDR3aa: CASSGGTVVTQYF; CDR3nt: TGTGCCAGCTCTGGCGGGACGGTCGTGACCCAGTACTTC
v_gene: TRBV19; j_gene: TRBJ1-1; abundance: NA; d_gene: NA; CDR3aa: CASSSQGGGTEAFF; CDR3nt: TGTGCCAGTAGTTCTCAGGGAGGTGGGACTGAAGCTTTCTTT